The clone carrying this T cell receptor beta chain was observed a few times. Antigen: not known. The sample is drawn from a study of cytomegalovirus exposure and HLA in healthy donors. Whole-study results and caveats: In a later analysis, a missense DCLRE1C variant was linked to TCR beta V- and J-gene trimming.

Both 60 Vbeta primers and 13 Jbeta primers went into the PCR. Using immunoSEQ multiplex PCR, the repertoire was profiled, and TCRdb retains in-frame clones only, with some absent. The sample lists about 59,000 clones; under 80% were seen once. CDR1 and CDR2 from the germline V gene are SGHTA and FQGNSA. CDR3 size: 13 residues. V dropped 5 bases and J dropped 6 bases, with 11 bases sitting between them. This clonotype originated in a man younger than 40 in good health and CMV-seropositive. This chain links TRBV7-2 with TRBJ2-1; unclear D gene. The specimen sequenced was PBMCs. The CDR3 bases are TGTGCCAGCAGCCCGTCAGGTATCAATGAGCAGTTCTTC. It translates to CASSPSGINEQFF.